This entry concerns a single T cell receptor beta chain. Its antigen is not known. The record originates from a study of OX40 agonist ivuxolimab in advanced cancers. Regarding the study as a whole: Among T cells, CD8+ cells averaged more expanded clones than CD4+ cells.

Data came from immunoSEQ multiplex PCR; TCRdb stores just in-frame clones and leaves some out. The table shows 55,000 to 85,000 clones, with 91% occurring only once. Autoimmune disease history or systemic immunosuppression disqualified patients. Germline V gene data show CDR1 as SQVTM and CDR2 as ANQGSEA. V was trimmed by 4 bases and J by 1 base, leaving 8 bases between them. CDR3 size: 12 residues. Specimen: CD4+ or CD8+ T cells sorted from blood, collected in a trial of the OX40 agonist ivuxolimab. This TCR was sampled from an adult with an advanced solid tumor such as melanoma, head and neck, liver or kidney cancer. The chain is built from TRBV29-1 and TRBJ2-7, with no clear D. CDR3: CSVALLSYEQYF. CDR3 DNA sequence: TGCAGCGTTGCACTGCTATCCTACGAGCAGTACTTC.